The present entry profiles one T cell receptor (beta chain) with its context. Its matching antigen is unknown. The data belong to a study of PD-1 blockade in classical Hodgkin lymphoma. Germline V gene sequence: CDR1 SGHTS, CDR2 YDEGEE. Trimming removed 4 bases from V and 2 bases from J, with 13 bases in between. The length of the CDR3 is 15 residues. There was relapse after autologous stem cell transplantation in every patient, and there was variation in brentuximab vedotin exposure. Thawed PBMCs yielded CD4+ T cells through magnetic negative selection. Using immunoSEQ multiplex PCR, the repertoire was profiled, and TCRdb retains in-frame clones only, with some absent. Here the sample spans around 13,000 clones, around 90% being singletons. Study-wide results and limits: CD4+ TCR diversity rose significantly by C4D1, and CD8+ TCR diversity did not. Diversity similar to that of newly diagnosed patients was seen at baseline in complete responders. Baseline TCR diversity was reportedly lower in newly diagnosed patients than healthy donors.

This receptor was taken from a human donor with classical Hodgkin lymphoma. The starting material was CD4+ T cells from blood, obtained at baseline. The chain joins TRBV5-8 to TRBJ1-3, with D possibly matching TRBD1 (6 bases). The DNA of the CDR3 is TGTGCCAGCAGCAGGACCCGGACAGCTGGAAACACCATATATTTT. It codes for CASSRTRTAGNTIYF.